The sequence of this T cell receptor beta chain was determined in a study of OX40 agonist ivuxolimab in advanced cancers. The CDR3 extends over 15 amino acids. Germline-derived CDR1 and CDR2 are SEHNR and FQNEAQ (reference sequence). V was pared by 5 bases and J by 3 bases, with 10 bases of the junction left unmatched. Produced via immunoSEQ multiplex PCR; TCRdb's table is partial and in-frame only. The table includes 80,000 or so clones, over 85% detected once. The specimen was CD4+ or CD8+ T cells sorted from blood, collected in a trial of the OX40 agonist ivuxolimab. The chain uses TRBV7-9 and TRBJ2-7; TRBD1 matches 7 bases. The TCR originated in an adult with an advanced solid tumor such as melanoma, head and neck, liver or kidney cancer. CDR3 sequence (DNA): TGTGCCAGCAGCGACCCACGGGACAGATTCTACGAGCAGTACTTC. It specifies CASSDPRDRFYEQYF. The complete variable domain, with remaining parts taken from reference TRBV7-9 and TRBJ2-7, reads DTGVSQNPRHKITKRGQNVTFRCDPISEHNRLYWYRQTLGQGPEFLTYFQNEAQLEKSRLLSDRFSAERPKGSFSTLEIQRTEQGDSAMYLCASSDPRDRFYEQYFGPGTRLTVT.